The 13 T cell receptor beta chains in this list originate from one sample, sequenced in a study of shared clonotypes between healthy human individuals. TCRdb keeps only in-frame clones here, not all; method: immunoSEQ multiplex PCR. Here the sample spans 1,400,000 or so clones, 98% to 99% being singletons. Sequenced: naive CD4+ T cells sorted from blood. The subset here: CD45RA+ positively selected. The receptor set was obtained from a man aged 30 to 45 in good health.

The V gene is TRBV28, the J gene TRBJ2-3, with TRBD2 matching 16 bases. This CDR3 is built from 17 residues. Trimming cost V 6 bases and J 3 bases; bases outside gene matches: 6. The germline CDR1 and CDR2 sequences are MDHEN and SYDVKM. CDR3 residues: CASSPLGLAGGTDTQYF. For the CDR3, the DNA is TGTGCCAGCAGCCCCCTGGGACTAGCGGGAGGGACAGATACGCAGTATTTT.

This clone was counted a single time. This chain connects TRBV7-9 to TRBJ2-3; 7 positions agree with TRBD2. CDR1 and CDR2 from the germline V gene are SEHNR and FQNEAQ (reference sequence). This CDR3 is built from 15 residues. V was clipped by 1 base and J by 2 bases; unmatched bases: 3. In nucleotides, the CDR3 is TGTGCCAGCAGCTTAGTCGGGACTACCACAGATACGCAGTATTTT. Translated, it gives CASSLVGTTTDTQYF.

This chain connects TRBV14 to TRBJ2-1; TRBD2 agrees at 10 bases. The CDR3 covers 15 residues. The germline V gene has CDR1 SGHDN and CDR2 FVKESK. Germline trimming cut 6 bases from V and 9 bases from J; bases unmatched to any gene: 11. The CDR3: CASRIAGGGRGEQFF. CDR3 nucleotide sequence: TGTGCCAGCAGGATAGCGGGAGGCGGCAGAGGTGAGCAGTTCTTC.

This sequence joins TRBV4-2 and TRBJ2-1; no clear D gene. The CDR3 totals 14 residues. Germline-derived CDR1 and CDR2 are LGHNA and YNFKEQ. V was clipped by 3 bases and J by 5 bases, with 11 bases between them. DNA of the CDR3: TGTGCCAGCAGCCATTCAAAGCCCGACAATGAGCAGTTCTTC. Protein sequence: CASSHSKPDNEQFF.

The rearrangement links TRBV2 to TRBJ2-7; D remains unclear. This CDR3 spans 13 amino acids. Germline assignment: CDR1 SNHLY and CDR2 FYNNEI. Trimming pared 3 bases from V and 2 bases from J, leaving 8 bases between. The CDR3 loop reads CASSDPPPYEQYF. CDR3 DNA: TGTGCCAGCAGTGATCCCCCCCCCTACGAGCAGTACTTC.

The chain uses TRBV11-2 and TRBJ1-5, with D unclear. V lost 1 base, J lost 6 bases, and 7 bases lay in between. The length of the CDR3 is 13 residues. Germline assignment: CDR1 SGHAT and CDR2 FQNNGV. The CDR3 here is CASSLVIGQPQHF. The CDR3 region has the DNA TGTGCCAGCAGCTTAGTAATAGGTCAGCCCCAGCATTTT.

The V gene is TRBV11-2, the J gene TRBJ2-1; 8 bases are shared with TRBD2. V was clipped by 0 bases and J by 6 bases; unmatched bases: 7. This CDR3 has 16 residues. Germline CDR1 is SGHAT and CDR2 is FQNNGV. The CDR3 region is CASSLDPGRGGNEQFF. The CDR3 bases are TGTGCCAGCAGCTTAGATCCCGGGAGGGGGGGCAATGAGCAGTTCTTC.

The chain joins TRBV11-2 to TRBJ2-7, with D perhaps given as TRBD1 or TRBD2 (5 bases each). V shed 7 bases and J shed 6 bases, with 31 bases lying between them. The CDR3 is 18 amino acids. The germline CDR1 and CDR2 sequences are SGHAT and FQNNGV. The CDR3 coding sequence is TGTGCCAGCACCCTGTATCTAGGGACGGGCGCTAAACTGCGCGAGCAGTACTTC. Its translation is CASTLYLGTGAKLREQYF.

A note on this clone: This specimen includes other DNA sequences encoding the same CDR3. The chain couples TRBV9 to TRBJ2-7; D is undetermined. The germline V gene has CDR1 SGDLS and CDR2 YYNGEE. The ends were cut back, 0 bases at V and 0 bases at J, with 7 bases in the middle. There are 14 residues in the CDR3. DNA for the CDR3: TGTGCCAGCAGCGTAGCTGCAAGCTCCTACGAGCAGTACTTC. Amino acids: CASSVAASSYEQYF.

The chain employs TRBV10-2 and TRBJ2-3; D is undetermined. The CDR3 loop spans 12 amino acids. Germline V lookup: CDR1 WSHSY, CDR2 SAAADI. V gave up 10 bases and J gave up 0 bases, with 8 bases separating them. The CDR3 protein is CATEISTDTQYF. CDR3 in DNA: TGCGCCACCGAAATAAGCACAGATACGCAGTATTTT.

This clone showed up just a few times. This rearrangement joins TRBV5-6 to TRBJ2-5; 7 positions match TRBD1. Germline trimming cut 4 bases from V and 5 bases from J; bases unmatched to any gene: 5. The germline gives CDR1 SGHDT, CDR2 YYEEEE. This CDR3 is built from 13 residues. CDR3 nucleotide sequence: TGTGCCAGCAGCACGACAGGGCGGGAGACCCAGTACTTC. It translates to CASSTTGRETQYF.

The V gene is TRBV5-1, the J gene TRBJ2-1, with D perhaps assigned TRBD1 or TRBD2 (5 bases each). The CDR3 extends over 15 amino acids. The V end lost 4 bases, the J end lost 8 bases, and 19 bases lay between the germline ends. CDR1 and CDR2 (germline): SGHRS, YFSETQ. CDR3 in amino acids: CASSVNRDARDEQFF. The CDR3 DNA is TGCGCCAGCAGCGTCAACCGGGACGCTCGGGATGAGCAGTTCTTC.

Here the CDR3 DNA reads TGTGCCAGCAGCTTCGGGGGATCTCAAGAGACCCAGTACTTC. Residues: CASSFGGSQETQYF. V and J are TRBV7-9 and TRBJ2-5, with D perhaps matching TRBD2 (6 bases). Germline loops: CDR1 SEHNR, CDR2 FQNEAQ (reference sequence). The CDR3 extends over 14 amino acids. V was shortened by 3 bases and J by 2 bases, with 10 bases between the two germline ends.